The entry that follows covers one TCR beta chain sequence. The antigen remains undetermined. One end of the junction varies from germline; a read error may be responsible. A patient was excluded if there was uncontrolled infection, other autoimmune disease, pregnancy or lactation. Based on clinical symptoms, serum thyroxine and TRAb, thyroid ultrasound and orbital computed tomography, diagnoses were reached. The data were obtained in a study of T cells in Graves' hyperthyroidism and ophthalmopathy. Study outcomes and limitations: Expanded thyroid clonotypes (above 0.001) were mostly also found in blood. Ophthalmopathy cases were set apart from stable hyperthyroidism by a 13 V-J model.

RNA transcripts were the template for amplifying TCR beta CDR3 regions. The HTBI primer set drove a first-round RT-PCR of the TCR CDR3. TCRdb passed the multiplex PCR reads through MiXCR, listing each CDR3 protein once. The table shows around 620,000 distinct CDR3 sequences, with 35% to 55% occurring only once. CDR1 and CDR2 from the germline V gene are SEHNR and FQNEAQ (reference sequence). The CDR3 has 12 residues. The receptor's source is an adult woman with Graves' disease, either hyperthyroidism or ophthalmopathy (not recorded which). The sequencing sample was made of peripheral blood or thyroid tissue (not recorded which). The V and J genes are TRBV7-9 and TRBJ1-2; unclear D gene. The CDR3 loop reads CASSLGGTGNTF. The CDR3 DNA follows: TGTGCCAGCAGTTTAGGTGGAACTGGAAACACCTTC. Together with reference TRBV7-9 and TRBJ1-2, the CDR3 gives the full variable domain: DTGVSQNPRHKITKRGQNVTFRCDPISEHNRLYWYRQTLGQGPEFLTYFQNEAQLEKSRLLSDRFSAERPKGSFSTLEIQRTEQGDSAMYLCASSLGGTGNTFGSGTRLTVV.